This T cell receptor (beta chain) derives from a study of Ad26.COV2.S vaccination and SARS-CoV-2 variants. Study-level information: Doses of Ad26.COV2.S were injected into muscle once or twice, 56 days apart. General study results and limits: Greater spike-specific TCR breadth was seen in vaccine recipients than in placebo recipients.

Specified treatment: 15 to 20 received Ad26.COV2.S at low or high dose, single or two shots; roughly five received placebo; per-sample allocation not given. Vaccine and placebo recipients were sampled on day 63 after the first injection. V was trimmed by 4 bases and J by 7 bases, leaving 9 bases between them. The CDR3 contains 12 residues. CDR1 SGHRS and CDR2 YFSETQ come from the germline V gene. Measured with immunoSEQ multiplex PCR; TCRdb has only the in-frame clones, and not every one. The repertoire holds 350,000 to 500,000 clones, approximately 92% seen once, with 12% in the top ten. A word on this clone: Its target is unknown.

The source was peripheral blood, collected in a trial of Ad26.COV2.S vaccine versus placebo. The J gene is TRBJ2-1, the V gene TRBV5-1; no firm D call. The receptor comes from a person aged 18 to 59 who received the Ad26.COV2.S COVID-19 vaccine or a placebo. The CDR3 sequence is CASSDLGNEQFF. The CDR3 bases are TGCGCCAGCAGCGACCTAGGAAATGAGCAGTTCTTC.